This T cell receptor beta chain came from a study of vaccination effects on CD4 cells after COVID-19. ViraFEST assay sequencing came after antigen-specific CD4+ T cells were expanded with viral peptide pools. With about 9 days of culture completed, CD4+ T cells were isolated. A PCR test confirmed that the person had SARS-CoV-2 infection between March and December 2020. Days 3 and 7 saw half the medium replaced with IL-2 medium. Trimming removed 2 bases from V and 0 bases from J, with 8 bases in between. From germline, CDR1 is SGHVS and CDR2 FNYEAQ. This CDR3 contains 15 residues. About this clone itself: Its antigen is still unknown.

Sequencing was performed with immunoSEQ multiplex PCR; in TCRdb, only in-frame clones are kept and a portion is missing. The sample shows roughly 70,000 clones, under 85% of them seen only once. The sequences come from CD4+ T cells from PBMCs cultured with HIV peptides, collected before COVID-19 vaccination. Subset: HIV-1 Nef peptide pool negative control/reference culture. This chain uses TRBV7-6 with TRBJ1-3; D not resolved. This receptor was taken from a human donor who had a prior SARS-CoV-2 infection. The CDR3 coding sequence is TGTGCCAGCAGCTTATCAGAAGCCTCTGGAAACACCATATATTTT. It is translated as CASSLSEASGNTIYF.